These 16 T cell receptor beta chains were sequenced from one sample in a study of blood T cell repertoires in COVID-19 (TCRdb year 2020). To prepare the library, the immunoSEQ multiplex PCR assay was applied. TCRdb mirrors the immuneACCESS table, restricted to in-frame sequences. Some clones are absent from its copies; in checked studies, under half trace to an unresolved V gene, and the reason for the others is unknown. In all, the sample holds roughly 160,000 clones, and 70% to 90% of those were seen once. Clones ranked in the top ten supply almost 1% of the sample. Sequencing used peripheral blood. The receptors stem from a man aged 18 to 35 with acute or convalescent COVID-19.

Only one count was recorded for this clone. The same CDR3 can be traced to other DNA sequences in this sample. The gene calls are TRBV2 and TRBJ1-5; D not resolved. V was pared by 3 bases and J by 4 bases, with 10 bases between. The CDR3 is 14 residues long. Germline CDR1 is SNHLY and CDR2 is FYNNEI. CDR3 nucleotides: TGTGCCAGCAGTGAGAGACGGGGAAATCAGCCCCAGCATTTT. It codes for CASSERRGNQPQHF.

The V and J genes are TRBV5-8 and TRBJ1-2; 9 nucleotides agree with TRBD1. The CDR3 contains 14 residues. Germline V gene sequence: CDR1 SGHTS, CDR2 YDEGEE. The trim removed 4 bases at V and 7 bases at J, leaving 8 bases unmatched. CDR3 in amino acids: CASSPRDRVSGYTF. The CDR3, as DNA: TGTGCCAGCAGCCCCCGGGACAGGGTCTCTGGCTACACCTTC.

V gene TRBV6-5 combines with J gene TRBJ1-2; weak D call: TRBD1 (5 bases). V dropped 8 bases and J dropped 10 bases, with 23 bases sitting between them. In germline, CDR1 is MNHEY, CDR2 SVGAGI. The CDR3 spans 14 residues. The CDR3, as DNA: TGTGCCAGCTTTGGGGCGGCAGGGCCCTTTCACTACACCTTC. It is translated as CASFGAAGPFHYTF.

J is TRBJ2-3 and V is TRBV7-2, with 9 bases identical to TRBD2. Losses at the gene ends were 5 bases for V and 6 bases for J; bases not matched to a gene: 12. Per the germline V gene, CDR1 is SGHTA and CDR2 is FQGNSA. CDR3 length: 16 residues. The CDR3 loop reads CASSAGRGGLSDTQYF. CDR3 in DNA: TGTGCCAGCAGCGCCGGGCGGGGGGGCCTTTCTGATACGCAGTATTTT.

The CDR3 region is CASSLEVQVNEKLFF. CDR3 nucleotides: TGCGCCAGCAGCCTAGAGGTACAGGTGAATGAAAAACTGTTTTTT. The V call is TRBV4-1, the J call TRBJ1-4, with D tentatively TRBD1 (5 bases). Germline CDR1 MGHRA, CDR2 YSYEKL. V shed 4 bases and J shed 5 bases, with 14 bases lying between them. There are 15 residues in the CDR3.

Here the CDR3 reads CASSETVGLAGSYNEQFF. CDR3 bases: TGTGCCAGCAGCGAGACTGTAGGGCTAGCGGGGTCCTACAATGAGCAGTTCTTC. The chain recombines TRBV7-8 with TRBJ2-1; 9 nucleotides line up with TRBD2. Losses at the gene ends were 5 bases for V and 1 base for J; bases not matched to a gene: 12. The CDR3 covers 18 residues. Per the germline V gene, CDR1 is SGHVS and CDR2 is FQNEAQ.

The rearrangement uses TRBV5-4 and TRBJ2-3; 11 nucleotides align to TRBD1. Looked up from germline, CDR1 is SGHNT and CDR2 is YYREEE (reference sequence). The CDR3 length is 16 residues. Germline trimming cut 4 bases from V and 3 bases from J; bases unmatched to any gene: 7. The CDR3 spells CASSPGQGARTDTQYF. The CDR3 DNA sequence: TGTGCCAGCAGCCCCGGACAGGGGGCGCGAACAGATACGCAGTATTTT.

The chain joins TRBV2 to TRBJ1-4; D may be TRBD1 (6 bases). Trimming took 6 bases from V and 8 from J, leaving 19 bases between them. Germline loops: CDR1 SNHLY, CDR2 FYNNEI. This CDR3 is 15 amino acids long. The CDR3: CASSGRQDNDEKLFF. In DNA, the CDR3 is TGTGCCAGCAGCGGACGACAGGACAACGACGAAAAACTGTTTTTT.

The rearrangement uses TRBV5-5 and TRBJ2-3; 9 nucleotides agree with TRBD1. The CDR3 covers 17 residues. The V gene's germline CDR1 is SGHKS and CDR2 YYEKEE (reference sequence). Unmatched junction bases numbered 14, after V lost 2 bases and J lost 7 bases. The CDR3: CASSFGAVRTGANTQYF. CDR3 nucleotides: TGTGCCAGCAGCTTTGGGGCTGTAAGGACAGGGGCTAATACGCAGTATTTT.

As for this clone: The sample carries other DNA sequences with the same CDR3. CDR3 sequence: CASSRQGANYGYTF. CDR3 DNA sequence: TGTGCCAGTAGTAGACAGGGGGCTAACTATGGCTACACCTTC. The chain combines TRBV19 with TRBJ1-2; TRBD1 matches 9 bases. This CDR3 region has 14 residues. V dropped 4 bases and J dropped 0; count of bases not matched to a gene: 0. Per germline, CDR1 LNHDA and CDR2 SQIVND (reference sequence).

This clone was counted once. The chain couples TRBV29-1 to TRBJ1-4; D uncertain. The CDR3 spans 13 residues. Germline V gives CDR1 SQVTM, CDR2 ANQGSEA. The ends were cut back, 6 bases at V and 8 bases at J, with 16 bases in the middle. The CDR3, as DNA: TGCAGCGTCCCCGCGGAGGGCGGAGAAAAACTGTTTTTT. Translating it yields CSVPAEGGEKLFF.

This chain links TRBV29-1 with TRBJ1-2; D perhaps matches TRBD1 (5 bases). CDR1 and CDR2 (germline): SQVTM, ANQGSEA. This CDR3 is 10 amino acids long. With 1 base removed from V and 13 bases from J, the gap between germline ends came to 10 bases. DNA for the CDR3: TGCAGCGTTGAAGGGCAGGGTCCCACCTTC. Its translation is CSVEGQGPTF.

In DNA form, the CDR3 reads TGTGCCAGCAGCGTAGGACAGTCCTACGAGCAGTACTTC. Translation gives CASSVGQSYEQYF. The rearrangement links TRBV5-4 to TRBJ2-7, with D perhaps TRBD1 (6 bases). The CDR3 contains 13 residues. Germline V gives CDR1 SGHNT, CDR2 YYREEE (reference sequence). The V and J ends lost 4 bases and 1 base respectively, with 9 bases between them.

The chain couples TRBV5-4 to TRBJ2-7, with a possible D match to TRBD2 (6 bases). Germline lookup yields CDR1 SGHNT and CDR2 YYREEE (reference sequence). This CDR3 region has 13 residues. V was pared by 0 bases and J by 7 bases, with 11 bases between. The CDR3 DNA reads TGTGCCAGCAGCTTGGATTTAGCGGAAGAGCAGTACTTC. This codes for CASSLDLAEEQYF.

CDR3 sequence (DNA): TGTGCCAGCAGCCCAGCCGGGACTCCAGCGCCGTATTTT. It specifies CASSPAGTPAPYF. This rearrangement joins TRBV6-5 to TRBJ2-3; tentatively, D is TRBD2 (6 bases). The CDR3 loop spans 13 amino acids. Trimming stripped 6 bases from V and 14 bases from J, with 21 bases between. From germline, CDR1 is MNHEY and CDR2 SVGAGI.

The V and J genes are TRBV10-2 and TRBJ1-4; D may be TRBD1 (5 bases). V lost 2 bases, J lost 4 bases, and 11 bases lay in between. The CDR3 is 15 amino acids. Germline loops: CDR1 WSHSY, CDR2 SAAADI. In nucleotides, the CDR3 is TGCGCCAGCAGTGAGATGGGGCAGGGTAATGAAAAACTGTTTTTT. This translates into CASSEMGQGNEKLFF.